This T cell receptor beta chain was retrieved from a study of T cell responses to AZD1222 COVID-19 vaccine. Produced via immunoSEQ multiplex PCR; TCRdb's table is partial and in-frame only. Among under 140,000 clones listed, 85% to 90% were seen once. A single count supports this clone. No antigen is known for it. Study outcomes and limitations: Clonal diversity was possibly underestimated, and the donors were mostly white British, with more females. Among AZD1222 vaccinees, only five to seven were seropositive at baseline.

The CDR3 has 15 amino acids. The germline V and J ends were trimmed by 0 bases and 5 bases, with 13 bases remaining between them. CDR1 is LGHDT and CDR2 is YNNKEL in the germline V gene (reference sequence). The material was peripheral blood, obtained 28 days after the second AZD1222 dose. The J gene is TRBJ1-2, the V gene TRBV3-1 (or the pseudogene TRBV3-2), with no clear D. This clonotype was obtained from an adult who received the AZD1222 COVID-19 vaccine. CDR3 protein: CASSQDNSSPYGYTF. The CDR3 coding sequence is TGTGCCAGCAGCCAAGATAACTCCTCTCCGTATGGCTACACCTTC.